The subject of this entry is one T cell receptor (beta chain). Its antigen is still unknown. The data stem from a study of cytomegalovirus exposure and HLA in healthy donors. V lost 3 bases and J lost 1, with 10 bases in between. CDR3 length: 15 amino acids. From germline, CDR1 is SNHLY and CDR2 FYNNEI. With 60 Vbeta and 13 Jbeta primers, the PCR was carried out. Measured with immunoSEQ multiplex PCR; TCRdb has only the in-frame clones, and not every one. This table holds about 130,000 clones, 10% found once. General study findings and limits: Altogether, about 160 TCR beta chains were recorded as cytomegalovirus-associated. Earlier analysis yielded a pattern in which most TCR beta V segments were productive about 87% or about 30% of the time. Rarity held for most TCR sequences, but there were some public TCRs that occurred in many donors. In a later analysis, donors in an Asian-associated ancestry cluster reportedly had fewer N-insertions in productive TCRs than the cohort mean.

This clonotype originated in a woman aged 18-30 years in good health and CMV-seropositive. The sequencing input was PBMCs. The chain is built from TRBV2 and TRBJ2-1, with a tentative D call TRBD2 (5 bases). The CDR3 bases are TGTGCCAGCAGTGAGCGGGCGGATTCCTACAATGAGCAGTTCTTC. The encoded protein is CASSERADSYNEQFF.